This T cell receptor beta chain was found in a study of blood T cell repertoires in COVID-19. Study-wide background: Both acute and convalescent COVID-19 samples were obtained from the United States, Italy and Spain. The cDNA or gDNA used as material had been derived from T cells, B-cell-depleted T cells, or PBMCs.

CDR3 length: 12 residues. Germline values: CDR1 GTSNPN, CDR2 SVGIG (reference sequence). V lost 2 bases and J lost 9, with 11 bases in between. As originally analysed: Researchers report that nucleated cell counts were estimated from reference gene primer amplification. Generated by immunoSEQ multiplex PCR, the TCRdb table keeps only in-frame clones and is missing some. V, J and clone size are taken as reported in that table, and D and trimming were inferred from the DNA itself. Counted here are roughly 220,000 clones, approximately 82% occurring once; the ten biggest clones make up around 1.5%. This sequence joins TRBV30 and TRBJ1-5; unclear D gene. Source material: peripheral blood. The TCR sequence derives from a woman between 40 and 50 years old who had recovered from COVID-19. CDR3: CAWSLTPGPQHF. CDR3 sequence (DNA): TGTGCCTGGAGTTTAACCCCGGGGCCCCAGCATTTT.